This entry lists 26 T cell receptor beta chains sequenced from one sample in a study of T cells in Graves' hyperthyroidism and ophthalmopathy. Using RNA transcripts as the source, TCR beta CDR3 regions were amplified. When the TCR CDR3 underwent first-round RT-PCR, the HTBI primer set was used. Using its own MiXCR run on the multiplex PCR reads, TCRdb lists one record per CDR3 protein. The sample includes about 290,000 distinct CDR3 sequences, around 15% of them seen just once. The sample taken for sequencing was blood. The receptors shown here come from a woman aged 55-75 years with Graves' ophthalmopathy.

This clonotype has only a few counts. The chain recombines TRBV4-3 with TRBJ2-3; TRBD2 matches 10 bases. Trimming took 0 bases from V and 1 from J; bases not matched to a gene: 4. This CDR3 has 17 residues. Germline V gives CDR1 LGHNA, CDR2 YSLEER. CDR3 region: CASSQEYTSGGTDTQYF. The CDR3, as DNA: TGCGCCAGCAGCCAAGAATACACTAGCGGGGGCACAGATACGCAGTATTTT.

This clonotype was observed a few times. The CDR3 sequence: CASSTGNSYEQYF. CDR3 DNA: TGTGCCAGTAGTACGGGAAACTCCTACGAGCAGTACTTC. The chain recombines TRBV19 with TRBJ2-7; possibly TRBD2 for D (5 bases). Germline CDR1 reads LNHDA; CDR2 reads SQIVND (reference sequence). Trimming took 4 bases from V and 0 from J, leaving 7 bases between them. CDR3 length: 13 amino acids. The full variable domain, in which reference TRBV19 and TRBJ2-7 provide the parts outside the CDR3, is DGGITQSPKYLFRKEGQNVTLSCEQNLNHDAMYWYRQDPGQGLRLIYYSQIVNDFQKGDIAEGYSVSREKKESFPLTVTSAQKNPTAFYLCASSTGNSYEQYFGPGTRLTVT.

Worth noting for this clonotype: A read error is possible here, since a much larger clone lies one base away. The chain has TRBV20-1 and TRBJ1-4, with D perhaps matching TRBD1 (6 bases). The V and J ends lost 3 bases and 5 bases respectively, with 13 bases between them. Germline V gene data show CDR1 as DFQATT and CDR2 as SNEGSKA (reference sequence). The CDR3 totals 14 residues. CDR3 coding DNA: TGCAGTGCTAGCTACAGGGACACAAATGAAAAACTGTTTTTT. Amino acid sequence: CSASYRDTNEKLFF.

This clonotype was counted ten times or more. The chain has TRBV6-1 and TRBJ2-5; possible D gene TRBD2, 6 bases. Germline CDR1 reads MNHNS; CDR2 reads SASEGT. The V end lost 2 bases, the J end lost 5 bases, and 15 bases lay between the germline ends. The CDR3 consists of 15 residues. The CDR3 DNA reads TGTGCCAGCAGTGAAAGGGTGGGGGGAGGTGAGACCCAGTACTTC. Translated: CASSERVGGGETQYF.

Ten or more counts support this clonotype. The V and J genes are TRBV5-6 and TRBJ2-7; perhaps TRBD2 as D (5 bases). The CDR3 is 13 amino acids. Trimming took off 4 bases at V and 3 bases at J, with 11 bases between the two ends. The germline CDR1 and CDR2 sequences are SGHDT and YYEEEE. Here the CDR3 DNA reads TGTGCCAGCAGCCAGCGGCAGAACTACGAGCAGTACTTC. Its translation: CASSQRQNYEQYF. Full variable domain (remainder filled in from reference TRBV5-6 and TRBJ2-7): DAGVTQSPTHLIKTRGQQVTLRCSPKSGHDTVSWYQQALGQGPQFIFQYYEEEERQRGNFPDRFSGHQFPNYSSELNVNALLLGDSALYLCASSQRQNYEQYFGPGTRLTVT.

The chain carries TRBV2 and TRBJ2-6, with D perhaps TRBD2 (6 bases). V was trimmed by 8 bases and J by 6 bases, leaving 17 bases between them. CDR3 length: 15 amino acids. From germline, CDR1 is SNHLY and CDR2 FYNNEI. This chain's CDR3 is CASGVGGKAANVLTF. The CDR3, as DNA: TGTGCCAGCGGGGTCGGGGGAAAAGCGGCCAACGTCCTGACTTTC.

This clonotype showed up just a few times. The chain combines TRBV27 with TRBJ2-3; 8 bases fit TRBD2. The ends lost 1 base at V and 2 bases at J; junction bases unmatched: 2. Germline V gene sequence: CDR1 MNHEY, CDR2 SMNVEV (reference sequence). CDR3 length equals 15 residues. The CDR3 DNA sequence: TGTGCCAGCAGTTTATATAGCGGGATCACAGATACGCAGTATTTT. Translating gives CASSLYSGITDTQYF.

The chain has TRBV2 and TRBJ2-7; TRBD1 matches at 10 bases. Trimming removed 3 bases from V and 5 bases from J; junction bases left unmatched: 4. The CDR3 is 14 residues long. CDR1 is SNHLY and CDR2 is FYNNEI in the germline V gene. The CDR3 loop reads CASSEGTGDNEQYF. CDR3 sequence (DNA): TGTGCCAGCAGTGAGGGGACAGGGGATAACGAGCAGTACTTC.

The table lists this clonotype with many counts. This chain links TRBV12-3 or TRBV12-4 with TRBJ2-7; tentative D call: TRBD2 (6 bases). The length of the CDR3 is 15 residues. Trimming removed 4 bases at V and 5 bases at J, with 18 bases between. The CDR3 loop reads CASSSRGAAVHEQYF. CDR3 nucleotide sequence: TGTGCCAGCAGTTCCCGCGGGGCTGCGGTCCACGAGCAGTACTTC.

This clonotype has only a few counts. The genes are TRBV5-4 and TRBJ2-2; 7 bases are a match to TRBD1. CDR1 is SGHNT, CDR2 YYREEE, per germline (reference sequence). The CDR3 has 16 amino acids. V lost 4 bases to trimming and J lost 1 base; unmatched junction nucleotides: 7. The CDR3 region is CASSQETGWNTGELFF. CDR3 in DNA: TGTGCCAGCAGCCAAGAGACAGGGTGGAACACCGGGGAGCTGTTTTTT.

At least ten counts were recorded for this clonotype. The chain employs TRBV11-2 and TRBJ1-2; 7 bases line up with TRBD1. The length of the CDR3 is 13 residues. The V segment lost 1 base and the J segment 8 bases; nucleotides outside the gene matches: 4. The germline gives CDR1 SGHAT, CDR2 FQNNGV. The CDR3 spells CASSLVRDSGYTF. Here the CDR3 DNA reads TGTGCCAGCAGCTTAGTCAGGGACAGCGGCTACACCTTC.

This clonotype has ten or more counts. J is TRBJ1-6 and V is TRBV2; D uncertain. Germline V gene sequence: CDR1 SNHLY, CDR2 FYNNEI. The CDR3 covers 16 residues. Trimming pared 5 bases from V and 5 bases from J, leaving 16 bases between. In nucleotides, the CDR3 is TGTGCCAGCAGTCTACGCCCCGCAGCAAATAATTCACCCCTCCACTTT. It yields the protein CASSLRPAANNSPLHF.

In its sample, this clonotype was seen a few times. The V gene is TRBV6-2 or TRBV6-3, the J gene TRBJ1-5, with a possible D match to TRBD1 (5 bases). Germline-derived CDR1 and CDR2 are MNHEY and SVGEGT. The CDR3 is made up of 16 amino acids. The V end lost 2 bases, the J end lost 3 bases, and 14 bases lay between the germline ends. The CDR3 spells CASSYMGQGFNQPQHF. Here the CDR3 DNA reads TGTGCCAGCAGTTACATGGGGCAGGGCTTCAATCAGCCCCAGCATTTT.

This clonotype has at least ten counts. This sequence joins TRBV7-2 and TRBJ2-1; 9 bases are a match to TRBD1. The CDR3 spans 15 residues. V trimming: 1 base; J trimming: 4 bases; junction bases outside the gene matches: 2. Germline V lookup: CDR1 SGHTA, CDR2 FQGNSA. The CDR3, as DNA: TGTGCCAGCAGCTTAGAGGGACAGGGATACAATGAGCAGTTCTTC. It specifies CASSLEGQGYNEQFF.

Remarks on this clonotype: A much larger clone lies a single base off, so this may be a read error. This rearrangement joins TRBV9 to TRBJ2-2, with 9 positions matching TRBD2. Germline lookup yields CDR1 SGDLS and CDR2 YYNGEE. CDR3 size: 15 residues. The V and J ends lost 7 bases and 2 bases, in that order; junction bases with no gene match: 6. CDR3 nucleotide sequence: TGTGCCAGCGGCCTAGCGGGGACTAACACCGGGGAGCTGTTTTTT. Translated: CASGLAGTNTGELFF.

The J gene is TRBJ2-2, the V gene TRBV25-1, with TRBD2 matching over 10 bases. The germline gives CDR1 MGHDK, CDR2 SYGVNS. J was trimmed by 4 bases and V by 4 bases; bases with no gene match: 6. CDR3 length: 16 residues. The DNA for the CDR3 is TGTGCCAGCAGTGCAACTAGCGGGACTCCCACCGGGGAGCTGTTTTTT. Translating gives CASSATSGTPTGELFF. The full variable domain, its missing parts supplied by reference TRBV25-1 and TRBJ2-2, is EADIYQTPRYLVIGTGKKITLECSQTMGHDKMYWYQQDPGMELHLIHYSYGVNSTEKGDLSSESTVSRIRTEHFPLTLESARPSHTSQYLCASSATSGTPTGELFFGEGSRLTVL.

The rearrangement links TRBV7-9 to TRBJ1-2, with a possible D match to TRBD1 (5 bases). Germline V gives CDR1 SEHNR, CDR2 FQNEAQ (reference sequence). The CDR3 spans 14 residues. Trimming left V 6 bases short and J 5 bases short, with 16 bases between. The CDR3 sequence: CASSLADSPYGYTF. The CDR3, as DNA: TGTGCCAGCAGTCTAGCAGACAGTCCTTATGGCTACACCTTC.

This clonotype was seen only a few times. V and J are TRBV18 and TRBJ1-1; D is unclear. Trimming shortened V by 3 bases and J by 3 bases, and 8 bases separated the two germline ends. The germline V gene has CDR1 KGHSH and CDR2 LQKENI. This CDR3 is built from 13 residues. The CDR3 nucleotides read TGTGCCAGCTCACCTTCTTTGGACACTGAAGCTTTCTTT. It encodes CASSPSLDTEAFF.

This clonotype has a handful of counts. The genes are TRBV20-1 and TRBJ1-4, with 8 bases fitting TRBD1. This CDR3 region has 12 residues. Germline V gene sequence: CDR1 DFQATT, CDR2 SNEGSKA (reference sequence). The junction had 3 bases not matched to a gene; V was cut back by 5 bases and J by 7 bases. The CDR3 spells CSAGQGSEKLFF. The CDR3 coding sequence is TGCAGTGCTGGACAGGGAAGTGAAAAACTGTTTTTT.

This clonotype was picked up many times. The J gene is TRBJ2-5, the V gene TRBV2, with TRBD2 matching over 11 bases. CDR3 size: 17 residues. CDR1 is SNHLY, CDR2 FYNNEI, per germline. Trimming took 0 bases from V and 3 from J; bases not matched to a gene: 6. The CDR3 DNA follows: TGTGCCAGCAGTGAAGCGGCCGGGACTAGCGGTAAAGAGACCCAGTACTTC. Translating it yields CASSEAAGTSGKETQYF.

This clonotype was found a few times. The chain's CDR3 is CASSYSGTGANQPQHF. CDR3 coding DNA: TGTGCCAGCAGTTACTCGGGGACAGGGGCCAATCAGCCCCAGCATTTT. This rearrangement joins TRBV6-2 or TRBV6-3 to TRBJ1-5; 10 bases line up with TRBD1. With V trimmed by 0 bases and J by 3 bases, 2 bases remained unmatched. Germline V gene data show CDR1 as MNHEY and CDR2 as SVGEGT. This CDR3 has 16 residues.

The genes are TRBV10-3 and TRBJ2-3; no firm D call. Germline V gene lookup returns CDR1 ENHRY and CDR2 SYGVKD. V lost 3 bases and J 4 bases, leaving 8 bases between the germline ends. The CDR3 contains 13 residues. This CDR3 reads CAISEVAPDTQYF. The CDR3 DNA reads TGTGCCATCAGTGAAGTCGCGCCAGATACGCAGTATTTT.

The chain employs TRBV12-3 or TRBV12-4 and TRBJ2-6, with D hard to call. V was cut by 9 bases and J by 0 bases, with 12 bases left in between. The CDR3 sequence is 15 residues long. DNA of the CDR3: TGTGCCAGTTTTATCAGACTCTCTGGGGCCAACGTCCTGACTTTC. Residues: CASFIRLSGANVLTF.

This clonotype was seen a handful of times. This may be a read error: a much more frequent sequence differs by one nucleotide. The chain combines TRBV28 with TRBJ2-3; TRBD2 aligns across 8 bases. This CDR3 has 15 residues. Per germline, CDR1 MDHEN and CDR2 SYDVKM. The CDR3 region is CAGSFWREVPDTQYF. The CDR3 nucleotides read TGTGCCGGCAGTTTCTGGCGGGAGGTACCAGATACGCAGTATTTT.

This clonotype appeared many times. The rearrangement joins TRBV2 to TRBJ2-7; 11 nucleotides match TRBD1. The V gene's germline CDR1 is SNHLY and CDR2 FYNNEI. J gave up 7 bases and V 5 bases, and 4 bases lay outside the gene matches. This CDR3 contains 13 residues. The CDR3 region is CASSRDRGNEQYF. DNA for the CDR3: TGTGCCAGCAGTCGGGACAGGGGGAATGAGCAGTACTTC.

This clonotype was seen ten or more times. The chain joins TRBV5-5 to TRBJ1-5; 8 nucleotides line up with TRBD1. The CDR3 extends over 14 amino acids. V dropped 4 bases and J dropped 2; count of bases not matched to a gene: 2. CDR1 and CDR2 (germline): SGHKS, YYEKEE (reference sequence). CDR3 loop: CASSTQGGNQPQHF. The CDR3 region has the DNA TGTGCCAGCAGCACACAGGGGGGCAATCAGCCCCAGCATTTT.